Listed below are T cell receptor beta chains from one sample, sequenced in a study of early T cells in non-severe SARS-CoV-2 infection. Via MiXCR, TCRdb re-called the 5' RACE reads, giving one row per CDR3 protein. Of around 55,000 distinct CDR3 sequences in the sample, under 15% were seen once. The material sequenced was whole blood. These receptors originate from an adult who was a healthcare worker with PCR-confirmed SARS-CoV-2 infection or an uninfected control (not recorded which). Each CDR3 is given with its conserved first and last residue. D genes are given only for firm matches. Size is omitted from some rows. Given values are once, few, many or a class for expanded clones.

TRBV9	TRBJ2-2	NA	TRBD1	TGTGCCAGCAGCGTAGCTGGGACAGGGGGCTCAACCGGGGAGCTGTTTTTT	CASSVAGTGGSTGELFF
TRBV6-1	TRBJ1-1	NA	NA	TGTGCCAGCAGTGCTCTACGGGGGGCCACTGAAGCTTTCTTT	CASSALRGATEAFF
TRBV29-1	TRBJ2-7	few	TRBD1	TGCAGCGTGGGGGACAGGGGTCCCGAGCAGTACTTC	CSVGDRGPEQYF
TRBV7-2	TRBJ2-3	NA	TRBD2	TGTGCCAGCAGCTTGGCTAGCGGGGGGACAGATACGCAGTATTTT	CASSLASGGTDTQYF
TRBV20-1	TRBJ1-3	few	NA	TGCAGTGCTGACCCTACAGGAGACTGGAACACCATATATTTT	CSADPTGDWNTIYF
TRBV7-9	TRBJ1-1	many	TRBD1	TGTGCCAGCAGCGGAGAGACAGGGACTGAAGCTTTCTTT	CASSGETGTEAFF
TRBV27	TRBJ1-6	few	NA	TGTGCCAGCAGTTTGGGGGTAGCGTCACCCCTCCACTTT	CASSLGVASPLHF
TRBV27	TRBJ2-3	few	TRBD2	TGTGCCAGCAGTTTAGGCCTAGCGGGAGTTACGCAGTATTTT	CASSLGLAGVTQYF
TRBV20-1	TRBJ2-1	many	NA	TGCAGTGCCCCCACACGACTAGAGAGTGAGCAGTTCTTC	CSAPTRLESEQFF
TRBV6-1	TRBJ1-5	many	NA	TGTGCCAGCAGTTCATTATCAGGCGGAAATCAGCCCCAGCATTTT	CASSSLSGGNQPQHF
TRBV29-1	TRBJ2-1	many	TRBD2	TGCAGCGTTGGAGGCGGGAGCGCCTACAATGAGCAGTTCTTC	CSVGGGSAYNEQFF
TRBV3-1	TRBJ2-7	NA	NA	TGTGCCAGCAGCCGCCAGGTTGGGGTCGAGCAGTACTTC	CASSRQVGVEQYF
TRBV11-2	TRBJ1-1	NA	NA	TGTGCCAGCAGCTTCGGGAACACTGAAGCTTTCTTT	CASSFGNTEAFF
TRBV12-3/TRBV12-4	TRBJ2-6	many	NA	TGTGCCAGCAGTCCCTCCGGCTCTGGGGCCAACGTCCTGACTTTC	CASSPSGSGANVLTF
TRBV18	TRBJ1-1	few	TRBD1	TGTGCCAGCTCACCATTGACAGGGGGCTCTGAAGCTTTCTTT	CASSPLTGGSEAFF
TRBV5-4	TRBJ2-1	many	TRBD1	TGTGCCAGCAGGGCAACAGGGGACCCATACAATGAGCAGTTCTTC	CASRATGDPYNEQFF
TRBV28	TRBJ1-6	NA	NA	TGTGCCAGCAGGGGGAATAATTCACCCCTCCACTTT	CASRGNNSPLHF
TRBV27	TRBJ2-5	few	TRBD1	TGTGCCAGCAGTTTACGGGACAGGGCGCAAGAGACCCAGTACTTC	CASSLRDRAQETQYF
TRBV6-5	TRBJ1-4	few	NA	TGTGCCAGCAGACCCGGGGCCCGGGATAATGAAAAACTGTTTTTT	CASRPGARDNEKLFF
TRBV3-1	TRBJ1-1	NA	NA	TGTGCCAGCAGCTGGGGAGCGAACACTGAAGCTTTCTTT	CASSWGANTEAFF
TRBV5-1	TRBJ2-1	few	TRBD2	TGCGCCAGCAGCAGAGCCGGAGCGGGGACGTCCTACAATGAGCAGTTCTTC	CASSRAGAGTSYNEQFF
TRBV5-1	TRBJ2-5	few	TRBD2	TGCGCCAGCCAACTAGCGGGGCAAGAGACCCAGTACTTC	CASQLAGQETQYF
TRBV28	TRBJ2-2	NA	NA	TGTGCCAGCCGGCCAGCAGGCACCGGGGAGCTGTTTTTT	CASRPAGTGELFF
TRBV12-3/TRBV12-4	TRBJ1-5	NA	TRBD1	TGTGCCAGCGGGGGGGACAGACTTAGCAATCAGCCCCAGCATTTT	CASGGDRLSNQPQHF
TRBV13	TRBJ2-1	many	NA	TGTGCCAGCAGCTTAGCCGGGGATGAGCAGTTCTTC	CASSLAGDEQFF
TRBV12-3/TRBV12-4	TRBJ2-7	few	NA	TGTGCCAGCAGTCCAGGGGACTTAGGATACGAGCAGTACTTC	CASSPGDLGYEQYF
TRBV20-1	TRBJ2-5	many	NA	TGCAGTGCTAGAGTACCACTAGCTGGGGAGACCCAGTACTTC	CSARVPLAGETQYF
TRBV10-2	TRBJ2-2	few	NA	TGCGCCAGCAGTGCAGTTGGCAGATCTACCGGGGAGCTGTTTTTT	CASSAVGRSTGELFF
TRBV5-1	TRBJ2-3	many	NA	TGCGCCAGCAGCTTGGGGAGCGGATACACAGATACGCAGTATTTT	CASSLGSGYTDTQYF
TRBV15	TRBJ2-7	NA	TRBD1	TGTGCCACCAGCCCGCGGACAGGGGTGGAGCAGTACTTC	CATSPRTGVEQYF
TRBV7-9	TRBJ2-7	many	NA	TGTGCCAGCAGCTTAGCGGGCAGGCCGGCGACCTACGAGCAGTACTTC	CASSLAGRPATYEQYF
TRBV20-1	TRBJ1-2	few	NA	TGCAGTGCTAGAGTGCCAGGTTCCTATGGCTACACCTTC	CSARVPGSYGYTF
TRBV18	TRBJ1-6	few	NA	TGTGCCAGCTCACCAGGGGGCGCCTATAATTCACCCCTCCACTTT	CASSPGGAYNSPLHF
TRBV5-5	TRBJ2-7	NA	NA	TGTGCCAGCAGCTTGGCCCTAATCCCCTACGAGCAGTACTTC	CASSLALIPYEQYF
TRBV18	TRBJ2-1	NA	NA	TGTGCCAGCTCGCCCGACCCCTACAATGAGCAGTTCTTC	CASSPDPYNEQFF
TRBV30	TRBJ1-1	many	NA	TGTGCCTGGAGTTTACCGACAGGACTGTTTCGAATATTAAACACTGAAGCTTTCTTT	CAWSLPTGLFRILNTEAFF
TRBV24-1	TRBJ2-6	many	NA	TGTGCCACCAGTGATCCCCAGTCCGGGGCCAACGTCCTGACTTTC	CATSDPQSGANVLTF
TRBV27	TRBJ1-5	NA	TRBD1	TGTGCCAGCAGGTGGACAGGCAATAGCAATCAGCCCCAGCATTTT	CASRWTGNSNQPQHF
TRBV7-2	TRBJ2-7	many	TRBD2	TGTGCCAGCAGCTCGCTAGCGGGAGGTGGGGAGCAGTACTTC	CASSSLAGGGEQYF
TRBV7-2	TRBJ2-1	many	TRBD2	TGTGCCAGCAGCCTGACTAGCGGGAACTACAATGAGCAGTTCTTC	CASSLTSGNYNEQFF
TRBV29-1	TRBJ2-1	few	NA	TGCAGCGTTTCGGTGGCAGGGACCTACGAGCAGTTCTTC	CSVSVAGTYEQFF